The rows below give T cell receptor beta chains drawn from one sample of a study of blood T cell repertoires in COVID-19. The repertoire was sequenced with immunoSEQ multiplex PCR; TCRdb's copy has only in-frame clones and lacks some. The sample consists of 140,000 or so clones, 60% to 85% of them appearing once. The specimen was peripheral blood. All receptors derive from a woman aged 55 to 70 with acute or convalescent COVID-19. Each CDR3 is given with its conserved first and last residue. Fields, in order: CDR3 DNA, CDR3 protein, V gene, D gene, clone size, CDR3 length, J gene. The D gene is left open where the match is weak. Only some rows state a clone size, as once, few, many or a class for expanded clones.

TGTGCCAGCTCACCAGGAGGACCTTTCTACAATGAGCAGTTCTTC,CASSPGGPFYNEQFF,TRBV18,NA,few,15,TRBJ2-1
TGTGCCAGCAGCTTGAATGAGCAGTTCTTC,CASSLNEQFF,TRBV28,NA,NA,10,TRBJ2-1
TGTGCCAGCAGTCGAGTTAGCGGGAGGAACACCGGGGAGCTGTTTTTT,CASSRVSGRNTGELFF,TRBV7-8,TRBD2,few,16,TRBJ2-2
TGCGCCAGCAGTGGAATCCGGAGCCGCCGAAATGAGCAGTTCTTC,CASSGIRSRRNEQFF,TRBV10-1,NA,NA,15,TRBJ2-1
TGTGCCAGCAATGAGGGACTAAGGAATGGCTACACCTTC,CASNEGLRNGYTF,TRBV28,NA,NA,13,TRBJ1-2
TGTGCCAGCACACCATTTCGGGACTCCTCCTACGAGCAGTACTTC,CASTPFRDSSYEQYF,TRBV28,NA,NA,15,TRBJ2-7
TGCGCCAGCAGTGAGTCGGCGGAGACCTCCTACAATGAGCAGTTCTTC,CASSESAETSYNEQFF,TRBV10-1,NA,NA,16,TRBJ2-1
TGTGCCAGTAGTACGCTTGGACTATCCGGGGAGCTGTTTTTT,CASSTLGLSGELFF,TRBV19,NA,NA,14,TRBJ2-2
TGTGCCAGCAGTTACGCCAACAGGGGCGGTTACAATGAGCAGTTCTTC,CASSYANRGGYNEQFF,TRBV6-6,TRBD1,NA,16,TRBJ2-1
TGTGCCAGTAGCCGCGGGACTAGCGGGAGGTCGGAGACCCAGTACTTC,CASSRGTSGRSETQYF,TRBV19,TRBD2,many,16,TRBJ2-5
TGTGCCTGGAGTTTCCGGGGGATCCGAAACATTCAGTACTTC,CAWSFRGIRNIQYF,TRBV30,NA,NA,14,TRBJ2-4
TGCGCCAGCAGCCCCGACACGGATGGCTACACCTTC,CASSPDTDGYTF,TRBV5-1,NA,NA,12,TRBJ1-2
TGTGCCAGCAGCTTAGGGGCTAGCGGGAGACCCAGGACAGATACGCAGTATTTT,CASSLGASGRPRTDTQYF,TRBV7-9,TRBD2,NA,18,TRBJ2-3
TGTGCCAGTAGTATTCGGGCAGGGAGCAATCAGCCCCAGCATTTT,CASSIRAGSNQPQHF,TRBV19,NA,NA,15,TRBJ1-5
TGTGCCTGCTCCGGGACAGGGATTATCGGTGAAGCTTTCTTT,CACSGTGIIGEAFF,TRBV30,TRBD1,NA,14,TRBJ1-1
TGTGCCAGCAGCTTGGCCGTGACAGGGGACCCGTGGGGCGTCGATACGCAGTATTTT,CASSLAVTGDPWGVDTQYF,TRBV5-6,TRBD1,NA,19,TRBJ2-3
TGTGCCAGCAACCCGGGGGGGCGAGGCAATCAGCCCCAGCATTTT,CASNPGGRGNQPQHF,TRBV28,NA,NA,15,TRBJ1-5
TGTGCCAGCAGCCCTGCGGGGCAGGGTAGGGGTCACACTGAAGCTTTCTTT,CASSPAGQGRGHTEAFF,TRBV28,NA,once,17,TRBJ1-1
TGTGCCAGCAGCTTAAGGGGACTTGACAATGAGCAGTTCTTC,CASSLRGLDNEQFF,TRBV7-8,NA,NA,14,TRBJ2-1
TGTGCCAGCAGTTTGGTCCCCTCCGGGGGCTACACCTTC,CASSLVPSGGYTF,TRBV12-3/TRBV12-4,NA,NA,13,TRBJ1-2
TGTGCCAGCAGCCCAAATCGAGGAGCCGGGGAGCTGTTTTTT,CASSPNRGAGELFF,TRBV3-1/TRBV3-2,NA,NA,14,TRBJ2-2
TGTGCCAGCAGTTACCTAGCGGGAATGCAGTTCTTC,CASSYLAGMQFF,TRBV12-3/TRBV12-4,TRBD2,NA,12,TRBJ2-1
TGTGCCAGCAGTTTATCTGACAGGGCGGTAAATGAGCAGTTCTTC,CASSLSDRAVNEQFF,TRBV28,TRBD1,NA,15,TRBJ2-1
TGTGCCAGCTCCCAACTTGGTGTCGAGCAGTACTTC,CASSQLGVEQYF,TRBV18,NA,NA,12,TRBJ2-7
TGCGCCAGCAGCCAAGTAATAACAGGGGCCTACGAGCAGTACTTC,CASSQVITGAYEQYF,TRBV4-1,TRBD1,NA,15,TRBJ2-7
TGTGCCAGCAGCTCCTTTGCGGGAACATACAATGAGCAGTTCTTC,CASSSFAGTYNEQFF,TRBV3-1/TRBV3-2,NA,NA,15,TRBJ2-1
TGTGCCAGCAGAGGACAGGGCACTGAAGCTTTCTTT,CASRGQGTEAFF,TRBV27,TRBD1,once,12,TRBJ1-1
TGTGCCAGCAGCCAATATGTTCTCGGGAGGGGCTACGAGCAGTACTTC,CASSQYVLGRGYEQYF,TRBV14,TRBD2,NA,16,TRBJ2-7
TGTGCCAGCAATGGCCTAAACATTCAGTACTTC,CASNGLNIQYF,TRBV2,NA,NA,11,TRBJ2-4
TGTGCCAGCAGGGGGACTAGCGGGAGGGTTCTGTACCAAGAGACCCAGTACTTC,CASRGTSGRVLYQETQYF,TRBV2,TRBD2,NA,18,TRBJ2-5
TGTGCCAGCCAACCGGGATCTCAACCCCGGCGGCAGTTCTTC,CASQPGSQPRRQFF,TRBV3-1/TRBV3-2,NA,NA,14,TRBJ2-1
TGTGCCAGCAGTTTGGACAGGGGGCGTACAGATACGCAGTATTTT,CASSLDRGRTDTQYF,TRBV28,TRBD1,once,15,TRBJ2-3
TGTGCCAAGAAAACCGGGACATTATCCACAGATACGCAGTATTTT,CAKKTGTLSTDTQYF,TRBV2,NA,NA,15,TRBJ2-3
TGTGCCAGCAGCCAAGGAACAGGCGATTCCAAGCAGTACTTC,CASSQGTGDSKQYF,TRBV4-2,NA,NA,14,TRBJ2-7
TGTGCCAGCAGCGTAGCAGGGGGCCCTAGCTTACTCCTCCACTTT,CASSVAGGPSLLLHF,TRBV9,TRBD1,NA,15,TRBJ1-6
TGTGCCAGCAGCCCCCAGCCCCGGGACAGGCCTTACGAGCAGTACTTC,CASSPQPRDRPYEQYF,TRBV9,TRBD1,NA,16,TRBJ2-7
TGTGCCAGTAGTATAGGCTTGTGGACAGCGAAGAACACTGAAGCTTTCTTT,CASSIGLWTAKNTEAFF,TRBV19,NA,NA,17,TRBJ1-1
TGTGCCAGCAGTTTATGGAGCGGGCAGGCGAACACTGAAGCTTTCTTT,CASSLWSGQANTEAFF,TRBV27,NA,NA,16,TRBJ1-1
TGTGCCAGCAGCTTCATCTTCGGGGGGGCTGGGGCCAACGTCCTGACTTTC,CASSFIFGGAGANVLTF,TRBV5-4,TRBD2,once,17,TRBJ2-6
TGTGCCAGTAGTGTCCGGACTAGCGGGAGATCCCCCTACGAGCAGTACTTC,CASSVRTSGRSPYEQYF,TRBV19,TRBD2,NA,17,TRBJ2-7
TGTGCCAGCTGTTGGGCAGGGGCGGACATTCAGTACTTC,CASCWAGADIQYF,TRBV12-3/TRBV12-4,NA,NA,13,TRBJ2-4
TGTGCCAGCAGTTTATCCGCAGTGCCAGGAGAGACCCAGTACTTC,CASSLSAVPGETQYF,TRBV27,NA,once,15,TRBJ2-5